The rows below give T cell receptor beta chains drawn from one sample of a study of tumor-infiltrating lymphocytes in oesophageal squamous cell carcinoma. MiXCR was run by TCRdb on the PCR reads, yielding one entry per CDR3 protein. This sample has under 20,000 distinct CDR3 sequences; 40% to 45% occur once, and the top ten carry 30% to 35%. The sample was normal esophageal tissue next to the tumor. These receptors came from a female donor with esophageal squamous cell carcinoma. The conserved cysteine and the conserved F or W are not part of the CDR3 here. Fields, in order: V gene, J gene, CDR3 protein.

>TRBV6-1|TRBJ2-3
ASKGIKGGSDTQY
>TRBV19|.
ASTSALAGGNEQF
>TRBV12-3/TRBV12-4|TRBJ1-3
ASSLEVALGNTIY
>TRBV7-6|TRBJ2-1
ASSLGGLVNNEQF
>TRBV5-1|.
ASSLGAGGWDEQY
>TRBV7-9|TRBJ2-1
ASSLSGQGNEQF
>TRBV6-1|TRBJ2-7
ASSHIARYNEQY
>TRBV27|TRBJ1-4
ASRSQQGRGEKLF
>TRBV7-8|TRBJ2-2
ASSLNSGELF
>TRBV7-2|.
ASSPTLSEQY
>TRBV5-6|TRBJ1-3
ASSSGKNTIY
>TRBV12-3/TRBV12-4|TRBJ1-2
ASSPLGDLGYT
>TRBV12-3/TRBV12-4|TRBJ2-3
ASSFGGFSTDTQY
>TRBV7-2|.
ASSLATSTVSYNEQF
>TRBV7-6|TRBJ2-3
ASSQGVNTDTQY
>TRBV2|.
ASLEVDNEQF
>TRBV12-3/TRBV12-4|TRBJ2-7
ASSWTSGGYEQY
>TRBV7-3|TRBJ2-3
ASSLSTGELY
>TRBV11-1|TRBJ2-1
ASSVISNEQF
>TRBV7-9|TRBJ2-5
ASSLSGIETQY
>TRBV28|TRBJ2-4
ASSPWTSGGVRAKNIQY
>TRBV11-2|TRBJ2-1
ASSPTSGRGNEQF
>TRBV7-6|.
ASSLVFLAGAPGEQY
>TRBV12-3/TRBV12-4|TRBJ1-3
ASSRNRGPGNTIY
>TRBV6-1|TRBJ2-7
ASSVRGESNEQY
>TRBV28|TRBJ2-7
ASSFISGSRYEQY
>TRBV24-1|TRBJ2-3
ATSDLVSSTDTQY
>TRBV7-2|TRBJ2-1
ASSPSGTGNEQF
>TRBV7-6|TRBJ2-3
ASSPGLAGSSTDTQY
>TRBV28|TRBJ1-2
ASSRRDSLHGYT
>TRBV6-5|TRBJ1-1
ASSRGLTEAF
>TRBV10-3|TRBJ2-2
AISGGTSGGATGELF
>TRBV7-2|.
ASSLGLAGDQETQY
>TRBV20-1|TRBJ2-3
SARDFSSTDTQY
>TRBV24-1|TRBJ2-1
ATSALGQAYNEQF
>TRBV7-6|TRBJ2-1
ASSSLAYSRSSYNEQF
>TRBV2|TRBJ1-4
ASREGRANSGKLF
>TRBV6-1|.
ASSEIRTSGRGEQF
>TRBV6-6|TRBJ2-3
ASSYSWGRADTQY
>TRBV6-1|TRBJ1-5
ASSYRLGDQPQH
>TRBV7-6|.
ASSAGQGASYEQY
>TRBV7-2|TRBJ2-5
ASSPTLFRGRETQY